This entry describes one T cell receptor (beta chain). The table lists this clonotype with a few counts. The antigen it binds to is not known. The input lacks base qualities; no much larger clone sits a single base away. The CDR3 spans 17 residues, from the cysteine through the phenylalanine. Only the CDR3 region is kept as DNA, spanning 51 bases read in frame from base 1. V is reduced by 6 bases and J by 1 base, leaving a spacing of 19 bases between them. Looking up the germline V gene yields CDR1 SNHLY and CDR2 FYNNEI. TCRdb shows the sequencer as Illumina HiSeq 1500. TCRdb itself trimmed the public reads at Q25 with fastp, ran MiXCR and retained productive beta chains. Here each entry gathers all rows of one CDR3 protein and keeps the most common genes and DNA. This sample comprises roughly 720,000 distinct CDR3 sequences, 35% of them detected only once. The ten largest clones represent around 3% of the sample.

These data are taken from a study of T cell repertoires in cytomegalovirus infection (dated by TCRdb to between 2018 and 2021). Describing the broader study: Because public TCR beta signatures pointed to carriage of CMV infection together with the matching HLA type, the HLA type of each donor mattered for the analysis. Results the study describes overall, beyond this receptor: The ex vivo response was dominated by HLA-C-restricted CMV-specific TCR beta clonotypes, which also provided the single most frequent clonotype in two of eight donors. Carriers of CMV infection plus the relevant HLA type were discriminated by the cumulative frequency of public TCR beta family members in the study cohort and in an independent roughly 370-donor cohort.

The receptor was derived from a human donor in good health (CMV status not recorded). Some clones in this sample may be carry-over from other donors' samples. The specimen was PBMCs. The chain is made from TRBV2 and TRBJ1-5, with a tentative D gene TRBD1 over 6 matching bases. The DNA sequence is TGTGCCAGCAGGGGTCAAGGACAGCTAGAGAGCAATCAGCCCCAGCATTTT. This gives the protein CASRGQGQLESNQPQHF.